The rows below give T cell receptor beta chains drawn from one sample of a study of cytomegalovirus exposure and HLA in healthy donors. Data came from immunoSEQ multiplex PCR; TCRdb stores just in-frame clones and leaves some out. Of hundreds of thousands of clones listed, approximately 87% are singletons. Sequenced material: PBMCs. Source of these receptors: a woman aged 18-30 years in good health and CMV-seronegative. Both conserved end residues are part of each CDR3. Fields, in order: V gene, J gene, CDR3 protein.

v_call: TRBV11-3; j_call: TRBJ2-7; cdr3_aa: CASSLGRGREQYF
v_call: TRBV28; j_call: TRBJ1-2; cdr3_aa: CASSQVPIYGYTF
v_call: TRBV7-8; j_call: TRBJ2-5; cdr3_aa: CASSGGRDPQETQYF
v_call: TRBV28; j_call: TRBJ2-3; cdr3_aa: CASSFGTSLGTDTQYF
v_call: TRBV29-1; j_call: TRBJ2-7; cdr3_aa: CSVEDRSSYEQYF
v_call: TRBV4-1; j_call: TRBJ1-2; cdr3_aa: CASSQDTGNGGYTF
v_call: TRBV7-7; j_call: TRBJ2-5; cdr3_aa: CASSILIGETQYF
v_call: TRBV7-2; j_call: TRBJ2-3; cdr3_aa: CASSLAGGTDTQYF
v_call: TRBV2; j_call: TRBJ1-4; cdr3_aa: CASSEYGGLINEKLFF
v_call: TRBV29-1; j_call: TRBJ2-7; cdr3_aa: CSVLGQGYEQYF
v_call: TRBV7-3; j_call: TRBJ2-1; cdr3_aa: CASSLNGGPSYNEQFF
v_call: TRBV5-6; j_call: TRBJ1-5; cdr3_aa: CASSSVLYSNQPQHF
v_call: TRBV6-5; j_call: TRBJ2-7; cdr3_aa: CASSYSRASSEQYF
v_call: TRBV6-6; j_call: TRBJ1-1; cdr3_aa: CASSYSLSEAFF
v_call: TRBV29-1; j_call: TRBJ2-1; cdr3_aa: CSAVGRGTYNEQFF
v_call: TRBV5-1; j_call: TRBJ2-1; cdr3_aa: CASSLAVGQVSEQFF
v_call: TRBV6-1; j_call: TRBJ2-1; cdr3_aa: CATSSWGNEQFF
v_call: TRBV5-8; j_call: TRBJ2-6; cdr3_aa: CASSSGRAVGANVLTF
v_call: TRBV4-1; j_call: TRBJ1-5; cdr3_aa: CASSQEVWTGNQPQHF
v_call: TRBV7-6; j_call: TRBJ2-3; cdr3_aa: CASSPPLRGDTQYF
v_call: TRBV6-6; j_call: TRBJ1-4; cdr3_aa: CASGREGVEKLFF
v_call: TRBV29-1; j_call: TRBJ1-2; cdr3_aa: CSVRVGGYTF
v_call: TRBV28; j_call: TRBJ1-5; cdr3_aa: CASRQTGGSNQPQHF
v_call: TRBV2; j_call: TRBJ1-6; cdr3_aa: CASRRGTAGAPLHF
v_call: TRBV5-1; j_call: TRBJ1-1; cdr3_aa: CASSLGHRVTNTEAFF
v_call: TRBV4-1; j_call: TRBJ1-6; cdr3_aa: CASSQGSVGTASSYNSPLHF
v_call: TRBV2; j_call: TRBJ1-3; cdr3_aa: CASGAGRSSGNTIYF
v_call: TRBV9; j_call: TRBJ2-5; cdr3_aa: CASSSGLAGAWKTQYF
v_call: TRBV6-1; j_call: TRBJ2-1; cdr3_aa: CASSEADRGPYNEQFF
v_call: TRBV6-6; j_call: TRBJ2-1; cdr3_aa: CATLGQGAIGEQFF
v_call: TRBV2; j_call: TRBJ2-7; cdr3_aa: CASRGGPSYEQYF
v_call: TRBV2; j_call: TRBJ2-1; cdr3_aa: CASSLLASGPNEQFF
v_call: TRBV5-1; j_call: TRBJ1-1; cdr3_aa: CASSKSQSYTEAFF
v_call: TRBV4-1; j_call: TRBJ2-5; cdr3_aa: CASSLRTSGGQETQYF
v_call: TRBV5-1; j_call: TRBJ2-7; cdr3_aa: CASSSNPGTGRTSTYEQYF
v_call: TRBV4-2; j_call: TRBJ1-6; cdr3_aa: CASSASPVELTSPLHF
v_call: TRBV28; j_call: TRBJ2-7; cdr3_aa: CASSGLILAGSYEQYF
v_call: TRBV30; j_call: TRBJ1-1; cdr3_aa: CAWNKGKGEAFF
v_call: TRBV28; j_call: TRBJ1-1; cdr3_aa: CASSLGGPGGDTEAFF
v_call: TRBV15; j_call: TRBJ1-1; cdr3_aa: CATSGDRGRTEAFF